A selection of T cell receptor beta chains follows, all from one sample in a study of T-cell reconstitution after alpha-beta-depleted transplantation in children. TCRdb redid the calling of the PCR reads with MiXCR, one entry per CDR3 protein. This sample yields about 240,000 distinct CDR3 sequences, of which about 25% are seen a single time; more than 2% belongs to the top ten. This specimen consisted of PBMCs, obtained before TCRalphabeta/CD19-depleted stem cell transplant. The receptors were sampled from a girl aged 2-15 years with Fanconi anemia, due to receive a stem cell transplant. Each CDR3 is given with its conserved first and last residue. Each record gives: V gene, J gene, CDR3 protein.

TRBV29-1	TRBJ2-7	CSVGTQAYEQYF
TRBV20-1	TRBJ2-5	CSARPFTGQETQYF
TRBV6-2/TRBV6-3	TRBJ1-1	CASSYTRQEAFF
TRBV6-5	TRBJ1-4	CASSYGTTNEKLFF
TRBV29-1	TRBJ2-3	CSALEHTQYF
TRBV10-1	TRBJ2-1	CASRRSSTYNEQFF
TRBV29-1	TRBJ1-2	CSVEEAGNYGYTF
TRBV28	TRBJ2-6	CASSTRGRTSLAGANVLTF
TRBV20-1	TRBJ2-7	CSARSSYEQYF
TRBV11-2	TRBJ1-6	CASSSGTGVSPLHF
TRBV30	TRBJ1-1	CAWDYTGGTEAFF
TRBV20-1	TRBJ2-7	CSARGQGVFYEQYF
TRBV15	TRBJ2-7	CATRPGHFSYEQYF
TRBV11-2	TRBJ2-4	CASSPRTGENIQYF
TRBV5-1	TRBJ2-7	CASSAKTDSSYEQYF
TRBV2	TRBJ2-7	CASSDLAKSVYEQYF
TRBV29-1	TRBJ1-5	CSVAGQANQPQHF
TRBV29-1	TRBJ2-1	CSVERTGRTFF
TRBV29-1	TRBJ1-1	CSVERPLEAFF
TRBV2	TRBJ2-1	CARKKGLAGGDYNEQFF
TRBV20-1	TRBJ2-1	CSAREGLAGQFF
TRBV20-1	TRBJ1-3	CSARGYDRESNTIYF
TRBV9	TRBJ2-1	CASSVGAGLGNNEQFF
TRBV11-2	TRBJ2-1	CASSLDLAGAYNEQFF
TRBV21-1	TRBJ2-1	CASSEYFTGESSYNEQFF
TRBV12-3/TRBV12-4	TRBJ1-1	CASSSGTGVEAFF
TRBV30	TRBJ2-1	CAWSVVSATRFF
TRBV20-1	TRBJ1-5	CSATPPGGHDQPQHF
TRBV29-1	TRBJ2-7	CSVGGDSYEQYF
TRBV5-5	TRBJ2-1	CASSLKQARSYNEQFF
TRBV7-7	TRBJ2-5	CASSLAGTSGAQETQYF
TRBV2	TRBJ2-2	CASSPRPNTGELFF
TRBV13	TRBJ2-6	CASSLGHGWSGANVLTF
TRBV7-2	TRBJ2-3	CASSFRTSPADTQYF
TRBV12-3/TRBV12-4	TRBJ2-7	CASSFVPYEQYF
TRBV9	TRBJ2-7	CASSATGQGYEQYF
TRBV7-9	TRBJ1-2	CASSYNRPGYTF
TRBV29-1	TRBJ2-2	CSVVGSNTGELFF
TRBV6-5	TRBJ2-7	CASSYSTRGLARYEQYF
TRBV5-6	TRBJ2-1	CASSLVAASSYNEQFF